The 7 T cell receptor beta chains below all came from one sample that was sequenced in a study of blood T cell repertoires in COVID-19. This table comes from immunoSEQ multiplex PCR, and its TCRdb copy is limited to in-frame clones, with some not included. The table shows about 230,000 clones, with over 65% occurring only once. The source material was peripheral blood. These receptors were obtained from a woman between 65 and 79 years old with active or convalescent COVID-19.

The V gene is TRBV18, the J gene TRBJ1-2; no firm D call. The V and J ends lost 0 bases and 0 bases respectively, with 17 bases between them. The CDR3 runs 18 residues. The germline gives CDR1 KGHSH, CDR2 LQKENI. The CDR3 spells CASSPPGLSHPPNYGYTF. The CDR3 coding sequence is TGTGCCAGCTCACCACCGGGCCTATCTCACCCTCCTAACTATGGCTACACCTTC.

The DNA for the CDR3 is TGTGCCAGCAGCTTAGTAGAGATGAACACTGAAGCTTTCTTT. Protein: CASSLVEMNTEAFF. This rearrangement joins TRBV7-2 to TRBJ1-1; D is undetermined. V lost 1 base and J lost 0, with 6 bases in between. Germline CDR1 reads SGHTA; CDR2 reads FQGNSA. This CDR3 is built from 14 residues.

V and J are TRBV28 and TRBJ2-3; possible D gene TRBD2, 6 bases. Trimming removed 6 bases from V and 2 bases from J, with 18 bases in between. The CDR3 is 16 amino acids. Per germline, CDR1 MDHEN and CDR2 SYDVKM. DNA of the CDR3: TGTGCCAGCAGGAGCCTTATGGGGGGACTCACAGATACGCAGTATTTT. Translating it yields CASRSLMGGLTDTQYF.

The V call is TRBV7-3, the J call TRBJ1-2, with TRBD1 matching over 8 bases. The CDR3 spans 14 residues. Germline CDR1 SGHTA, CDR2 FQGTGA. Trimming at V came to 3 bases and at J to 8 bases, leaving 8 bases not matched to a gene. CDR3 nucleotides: TGTGCCAGCAGCTTGGCCCAGGGGGCAGAGGGCTACACCTTC. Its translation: CASSLAQGAEGYTF.

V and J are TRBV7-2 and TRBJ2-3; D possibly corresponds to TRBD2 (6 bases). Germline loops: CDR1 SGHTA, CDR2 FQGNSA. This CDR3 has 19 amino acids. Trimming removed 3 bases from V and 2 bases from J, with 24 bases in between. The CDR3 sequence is CASSFPVGGELTNTDTQYF. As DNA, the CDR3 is TGTGCCAGCAGCTTCCCTGTTGGCGGGGAGTTGACCAACACAGATACGCAGTATTTT. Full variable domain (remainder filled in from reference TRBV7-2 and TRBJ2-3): GAGVSQSPSNKVTEKGKDVELRCDPISGHTALYWYRQSLGQGLEFLIYFQGNSAPDKSGLPSDRFSAERTGGSVSTLTIQRTQQEDSAVYLCASSFPVGGELTNTDTQYFGPGTRLTVL.

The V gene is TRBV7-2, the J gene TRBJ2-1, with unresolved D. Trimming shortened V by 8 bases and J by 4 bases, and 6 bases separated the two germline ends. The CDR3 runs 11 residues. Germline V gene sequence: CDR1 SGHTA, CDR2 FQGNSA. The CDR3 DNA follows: TGTGCCAGCGGTCGGTACAATGAGCAGTTCTTC. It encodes CASGRYNEQFF.

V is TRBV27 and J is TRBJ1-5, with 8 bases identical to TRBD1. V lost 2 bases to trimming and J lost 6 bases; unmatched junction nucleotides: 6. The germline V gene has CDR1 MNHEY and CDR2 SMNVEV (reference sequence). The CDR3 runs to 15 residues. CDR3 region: CASSLGTGSSQPQHF. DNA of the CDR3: TGTGCCAGCAGTTTAGGGACAGGATCAAGTCAGCCCCAGCATTTT.